This T cell receptor beta chain stems from a study of OX40 agonist ivuxolimab in advanced cancers. Findings and caveats of the study: Normalized T-cell clonal expansion was also low in some nonresponders.

Details on this clone: Antigen: not known.

Produced via immunoSEQ multiplex PCR; TCRdb's table is partial and in-frame only. Here the sample spans about 58,000 clones, nearly 90% being singletons. Germline V lookup: CDR1 KGHSH, CDR2 LQKENI. This CDR3 is 16 amino acids long. The ends lost 2 bases at V and 7 bases at J; junction bases unmatched: 7. This clonotype was sampled from an adult with an advanced solid tumor such as melanoma, head and neck, liver or kidney cancer. The chain employs TRBV18 and TRBJ2-1, with 11 positions matching TRBD2. The starting material was CD4+ or CD8+ T cells sorted from blood, obtained in a trial of the OX40 agonist ivuxolimab. As DNA, the CDR3 is TGTGCCAGCTCACCAGGTAGCGGGAGGGTCAGAAATGAGCAGTTCTTC. Amino acid sequence: CASSPGSGRVRNEQFF.